Below, 13 T cell receptor beta chains from the same sample are listed, as sequenced in a study of T cells in Graves' hyperthyroidism and ophthalmopathy. RNA transcripts gave rise to amplified TCR beta CDR3 regions. The HTBI set primed first-round TCR CDR3 RT-PCR. TCRdb re-called the multiplex PCR reads through MiXCR, storing one row per CDR3 protein. The data contain 270,000 or so distinct CDR3 sequences, over 12% of them seen just once; the ten biggest clones take up over 30%. The source material was blood. These receptors originate from a woman in her forties or fifties with Graves' hyperthyroidism that later progressed to Graves' ophthalmopathy.

The table lists this clonotype with many counts. This chain connects TRBV12-3 or TRBV12-4 to TRBJ1-4, with 7 bases that match TRBD1. CDR3 length equals 15 residues. With V trimmed by 5 bases and J by 8 bases, 11 bases remained unmatched. The CDR3 loop is CASSETGPLDEKLFF. In nucleotides, the CDR3 is TGTGCCAGCAGTGAGACAGGGCCTTTGGACGAAAAACTGTTTTTT.

The chain links TRBV28 to TRBJ2-2; 7 nucleotides align to TRBD2. The junction had 7 bases not matched to a gene; V was cut back by 4 bases and J by 2 bases. Germline lookup yields CDR1 MDHEN and CDR2 SYDVKM. The CDR3 loop spans 16 amino acids. The chain's CDR3 is CASSSPRGENTGELFF. The CDR3 DNA sequence: TGTGCCAGCAGTTCCCCCCGGGGGGAAAACACCGGGGAGCTGTTTTTT.

This clonotype was picked up many times. The V gene is TRBV6-1, the J gene TRBJ2-3; D is possibly TRBD2 (6 bases). With 0 bases removed from V and 0 bases from J, the gap between germline ends came to 16 bases. The CDR3 loop spans 18 amino acids. Germline V gives CDR1 MNHNS, CDR2 SASEGT. CDR3 region: CASSEAGGASASTDTQYF. CDR3 nucleotide sequence: TGTGCCAGCAGTGAAGCAGGCGGGGCCTCAGCTAGCACAGATACGCAGTATTTT.

In this sample, this clonotype turned up many times. The chain has TRBV10-2 and TRBJ1-4; maybe TRBD1 (6 bases). The CDR3 has 17 amino acids. V was trimmed by 6 bases and J by 8 bases, leaving 25 bases between them. Germline assignment: CDR1 WSHSY and CDR2 SAAADI. The CDR3 here is CASRAAISEQGKEKLFF. DNA for the CDR3: TGCGCCAGCAGGGCCGCCATTAGTGAGCAGGGGAAAGAAAAACTGTTTTTT.

This clonotype appeared many times. V gene TRBV20-1 combines with J gene TRBJ2-7; D is possibly TRBD1 or TRBD2 (5 bases each). V shed 0 bases and J shed 3 bases, with 12 bases lying between them. Germline V gene lookup returns CDR1 DFQATT and CDR2 SNEGSKA (reference sequence). The CDR3 has 14 amino acids. The DNA for the CDR3 is TGCAGTGCTAGAGATCTCTTTGGGGGCTACGAGCAGTACTTC. This sequence encodes CSARDLFGGYEQYF.

This clonotype was detected ten times or more. This chain links TRBV6-1 with TRBJ2-1; 7 bases are shared with TRBD1. CDR1 is MNHNS, CDR2 SASEGT, per germline. The CDR3 covers 15 residues. Trimming cost V 5 bases and J 3 bases; bases outside gene matches: 7. CDR3 sequence (DNA): TGTGCCAGCAGTTCCCCTCGGACAGGCTACAATGAGCAGTTCTTC. Residues: CASSSPRTGYNEQFF.

The table lists this clonotype with many counts. V usage is TRBV28 and J usage is TRBJ2-3, with D unclear. CDR1 MDHEN and CDR2 SYDVKM come from the germline V gene. The CDR3 has 13 residues. Trimming left V 6 bases short and J 6 bases short, with 13 bases between. Here the CDR3 reads CASSPLAPDTQYF. The CDR3 DNA sequence: TGTGCCAGCAGCCCTCTTGCCCCGGATACGCAGTATTTT. Filled out from reference TRBV28 and TRBJ2-3, the complete variable domain reads DVKVTQSSRYLVKRTGEKVFLECVQDMDHENMFWYRQDPGLGLRLIYFSYDVKMKEKGDIPEGYSVSREKKERFSLILESASTNQTSMYLCASSPLAPDTQYFGPGTRLTVL.

The rearrangement joins TRBV4-1 to TRBJ2-3; unclear D gene. Trimming cost V 0 bases and J 4 bases, with 5 bases left between them. CDR1 MGHRA and CDR2 YSYEKL come from the germline V gene. The CDR3 loop spans 13 amino acids. The CDR3 region is CASSQDNPDTQYF. The DNA for the CDR3 is TGCGCCAGCAGCCAAGATAACCCAGATACGCAGTATTTT.

The chain couples TRBV28 to TRBJ1-3; no firm D call. The V end lost 2 bases, the J end lost 0 bases, and 11 bases lay between the germline ends. CDR3 length: 16 amino acids. Germline V lookup: CDR1 MDHEN, CDR2 SYDVKM. The CDR3 DNA reads as TGTGCCAGCAGTTTAGCAGGCCTCTACTCTGGAAACACCATATATTTT. Translation gives CASSLAGLYSGNTIYF.

This clonotype has a count of ten or more. The rearrangement links TRBV5-1 to TRBJ2-1, with TRBD2 matching 7 bases. CDR3 size: 13 residues. Germline assignment: CDR1 SGHRS and CDR2 YFSETQ. Losses at the gene ends were 6 bases for V and 4 bases for J; bases not matched to a gene: 4. Written as DNA, the CDR3 is TGCGCCAGCAAGGCTAGCGGATACAATGAGCAGTTCTTC. Residues: CASKASGYNEQFF.

This clonotype was seen many times. The chain uses TRBV13 and TRBJ1-2, with a possible D match to TRBD1 (5 bases). V lost 5 bases and J 8 bases, leaving 15 bases between the germline ends. The germline V gene encodes CDR1 PRHDT and CDR2 FYEKMQ (reference sequence). There are 13 residues in the CDR3. The DNA for the CDR3 is TGTGCCAGCAGCACAGGACCGCCCGCGGGCTACACCTTC. This translates into CASSTGPPAGYTF.

This clonotype showed up many times. J is TRBJ2-7 and V is TRBV6-1; D gene unclear. The CDR3 contains 13 residues. V dropped 5 bases and J dropped 6 bases, with 14 bases sitting between them. Germline V CDR1 and CDR2: MNHNS, SASEGT. CDR3 sequence reads: CASSYFPRTEQYF. CDR3 nucleotides: TGTGCCAGCAGTTATTTTCCCCGGACCGAGCAGTACTTC.

The sample holds many counts of this clonotype. The chain recombines TRBV11-2 with TRBJ2-2; D gene ambiguous. V was pared by 2 bases and J by 4 bases, with 11 bases between. The CDR3 loop spans 15 amino acids. Germline values: CDR1 SGHAT, CDR2 FQNNGV. CDR3 sequence: CASSLFRQSTGELFF. CDR3 nucleotides: TGTGCCAGCAGCTTATTTAGACAAAGCACCGGGGAGCTGTTTTTT.